This T cell receptor (beta chain) was profiled in a study of cytomegalovirus exposure and HLA in healthy donors. CDR3 length equals 13 residues. Germline V lookup: CDR1 GTSNPN, CDR2 SVGIG (reference sequence). V was pared by 0 bases and J by 3 bases, with 8 bases between. It was with 60 Vbeta and 13 Jbeta primers that the PCR ran. The assay was immunoSEQ multiplex PCR, and TCRdb's table has in-frame clones only and misses some. The sample has about 130,000 clones; around 69% are singletons. V and J are TRBV30 and TRBJ2-5; D is unclear. The sample consisted of PBMCs. This TCR derives from a human donor in good health. This CDR3 reads CAWSVPVKETQYF. The CDR3 DNA is TGTGCCTGGAGTGTTCCAGTAAAAGAGACCCAGTACTTC.